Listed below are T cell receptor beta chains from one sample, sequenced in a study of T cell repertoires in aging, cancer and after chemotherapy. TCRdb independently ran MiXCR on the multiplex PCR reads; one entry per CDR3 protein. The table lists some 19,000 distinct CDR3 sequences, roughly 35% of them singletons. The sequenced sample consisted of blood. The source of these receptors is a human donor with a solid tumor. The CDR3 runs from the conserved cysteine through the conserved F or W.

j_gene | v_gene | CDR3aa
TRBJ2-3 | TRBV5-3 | CARSLGLAGGNTDTQYF
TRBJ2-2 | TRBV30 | CAWSARHFTGELFF
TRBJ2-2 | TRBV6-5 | CASRTLAGEAGELFF
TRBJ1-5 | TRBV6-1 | CASSDSRGPQHF
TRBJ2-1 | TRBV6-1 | CASSPSGGPYNEQFF
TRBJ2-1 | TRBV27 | CASSLSSPGNEQFF
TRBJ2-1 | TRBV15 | CATSRETGGSYNEQFF
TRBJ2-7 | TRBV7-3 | CASSFSGGHYEQYF
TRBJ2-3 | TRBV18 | CASSPAPFQSTDTQYF
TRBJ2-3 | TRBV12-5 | CASGTANTQYF
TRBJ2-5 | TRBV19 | CASSSAGGHPQETQYF
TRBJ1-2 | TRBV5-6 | CASSPGGTDPYSNYGYTF
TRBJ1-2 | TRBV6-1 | CASSEAGNYGYTF
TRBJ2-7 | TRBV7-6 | CASSSLAPGTSSDEQYF
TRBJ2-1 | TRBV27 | CASSFSSGSNEQFF
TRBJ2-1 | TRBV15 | CATSRGNRGRSEQFF
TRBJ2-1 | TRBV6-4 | CASRDADEQFF
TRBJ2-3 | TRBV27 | CASKHRVSDTQYF
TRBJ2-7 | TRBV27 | CASSLPPGLAGHEQYF
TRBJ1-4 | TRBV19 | CASSLRDSGEKLFF
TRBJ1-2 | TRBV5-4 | CASSTPGPIYGYTF
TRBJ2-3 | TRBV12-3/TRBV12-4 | CASSLAALDTQYF
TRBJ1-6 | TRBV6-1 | CASRTPTPYNSPLHF
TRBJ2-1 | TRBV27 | CASSAGTSGSIEQFF
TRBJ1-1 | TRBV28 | CASSPVWGLDTEAFF
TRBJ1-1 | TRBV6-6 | CASSYEPGTGGHKTLAFF
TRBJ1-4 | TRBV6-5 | CASRWRVNEKLFF
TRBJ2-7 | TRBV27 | CASKRGGHSYEQYF
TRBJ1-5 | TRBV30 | CAWARGPLGQPQHF
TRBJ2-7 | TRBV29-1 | CSVLLTYEQYF
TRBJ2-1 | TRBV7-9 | CASSLAVGQQEQFF
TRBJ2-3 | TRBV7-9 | CASSLGTGGAGDTQYF
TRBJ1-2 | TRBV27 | CASSLTAANYGYTF
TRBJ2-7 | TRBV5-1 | CASSLEGSEQYF